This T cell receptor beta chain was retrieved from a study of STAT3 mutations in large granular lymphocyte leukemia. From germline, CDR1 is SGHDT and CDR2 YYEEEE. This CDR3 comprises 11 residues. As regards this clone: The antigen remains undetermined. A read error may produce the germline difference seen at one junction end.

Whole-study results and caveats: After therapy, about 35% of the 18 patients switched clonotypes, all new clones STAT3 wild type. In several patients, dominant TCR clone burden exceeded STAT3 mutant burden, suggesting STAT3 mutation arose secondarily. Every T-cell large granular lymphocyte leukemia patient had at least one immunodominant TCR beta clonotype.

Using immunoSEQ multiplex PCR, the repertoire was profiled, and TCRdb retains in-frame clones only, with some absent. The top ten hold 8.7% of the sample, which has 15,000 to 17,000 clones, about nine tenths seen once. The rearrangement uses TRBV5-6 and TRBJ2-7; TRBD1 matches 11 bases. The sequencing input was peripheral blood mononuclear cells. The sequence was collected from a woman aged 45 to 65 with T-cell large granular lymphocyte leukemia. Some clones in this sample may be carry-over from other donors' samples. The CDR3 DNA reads TGTGCCAGCAGCTTCGGGACAGGGGGGGACTTC. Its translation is CASSFGTGGDF.